This T cell receptor beta chain was identified during a study of shared clonotypes between healthy human individuals. Clones were read by immunoSEQ multiplex PCR, and TCRdb kept only the in-frame ones, dropping some. The sample holds a few hundred thousand clones, around 97% seen once. The investigators split CD4+ cells into a CD45RA+ naive subset and a CD45RA-negative memory subset. The V end lost 5 bases, the J end lost 7 bases, and 17 bases lay between the germline ends. The CDR3 is 14 amino acids. CDR1 MDHEN and CDR2 SYDVKM come from the germline V gene. The sequenced sample was naive CD4+ T cells sorted from blood. Subset here: CD45RA+ positively selected. The V call is TRBV28, the J call TRBJ1-2; a possible D gene is TRBD1 (6 bases). The clonotype was recovered from a woman in her thirties in good health. CDR3 amino acids: CASSAGDHSSGYTF. CDR3 DNA: TGTGCCAGCAGTGCAGGGGATCATTCCTCTGGCTACACCTTC.